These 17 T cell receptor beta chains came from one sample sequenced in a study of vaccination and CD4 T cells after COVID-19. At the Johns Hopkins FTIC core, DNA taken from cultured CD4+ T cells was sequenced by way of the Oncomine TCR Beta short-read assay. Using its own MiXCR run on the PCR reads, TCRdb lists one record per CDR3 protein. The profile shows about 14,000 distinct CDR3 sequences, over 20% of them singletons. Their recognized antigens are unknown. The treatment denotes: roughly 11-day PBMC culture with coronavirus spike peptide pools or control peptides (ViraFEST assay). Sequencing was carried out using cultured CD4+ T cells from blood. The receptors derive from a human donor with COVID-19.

The CDR3 DNA is TGCAGTGCCCGTGGACTAGCGGGGGGGTCGGGGGAGACCCAGTACTTC. Translated, it gives CSARGLAGGSGETQYF. V is TRBV20-1 and J is TRBJ2-5; 15 bases line up with TRBD2. This CDR3 spans 16 amino acids. The V gene's germline CDR1 is DFQATT and CDR2 SNEGSKA (reference sequence). With V trimmed by 6 bases and J by 5 bases, 10 bases remained unmatched.

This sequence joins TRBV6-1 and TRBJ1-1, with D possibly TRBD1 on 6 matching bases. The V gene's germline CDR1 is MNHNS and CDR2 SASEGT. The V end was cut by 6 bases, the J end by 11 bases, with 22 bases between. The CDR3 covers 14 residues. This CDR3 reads CASSATGPTPRAFF. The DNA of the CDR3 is TGTGCCAGCAGCGCAACAGGGCCTACCCCGCGCGCTTTCTTT.

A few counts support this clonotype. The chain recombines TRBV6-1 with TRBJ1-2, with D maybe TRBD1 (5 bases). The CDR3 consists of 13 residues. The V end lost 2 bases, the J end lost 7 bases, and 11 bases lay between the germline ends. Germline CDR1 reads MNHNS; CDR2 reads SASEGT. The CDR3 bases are TGTGCCAGCAGTGAATTACGGGGCGTTGGCTACACCTTC. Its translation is CASSELRGVGYTF.

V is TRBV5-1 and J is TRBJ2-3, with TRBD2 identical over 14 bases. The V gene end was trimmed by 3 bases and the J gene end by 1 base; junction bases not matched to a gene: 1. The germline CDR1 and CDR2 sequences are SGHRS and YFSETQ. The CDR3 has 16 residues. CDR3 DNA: TGCGCCAGCAGCTCGGGACTAGCGGGGGGCACAGATACGCAGTATTTT. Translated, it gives CASSSGLAGGTDTQYF.

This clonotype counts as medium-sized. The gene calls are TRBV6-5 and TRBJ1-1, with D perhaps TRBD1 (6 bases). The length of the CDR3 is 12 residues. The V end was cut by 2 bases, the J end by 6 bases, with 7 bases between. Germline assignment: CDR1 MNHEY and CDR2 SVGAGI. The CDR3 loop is CASSYRGAEAFF. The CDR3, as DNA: TGTGCCAGCAGTTACAGGGGGGCTGAAGCTTTCTTT.

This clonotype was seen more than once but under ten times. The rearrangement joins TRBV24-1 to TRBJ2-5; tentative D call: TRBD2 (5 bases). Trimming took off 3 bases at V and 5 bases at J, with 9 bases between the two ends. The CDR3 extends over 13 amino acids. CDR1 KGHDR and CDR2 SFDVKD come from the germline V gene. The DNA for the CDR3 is TGTGCCACCAGTGATCCGGGGTACGAGACCCAGTACTTC. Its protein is CATSDPGYETQYF.

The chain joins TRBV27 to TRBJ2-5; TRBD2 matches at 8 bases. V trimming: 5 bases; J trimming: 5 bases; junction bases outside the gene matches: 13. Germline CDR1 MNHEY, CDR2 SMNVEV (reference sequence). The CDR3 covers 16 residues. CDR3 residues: CASSMTGGGTRETQYF. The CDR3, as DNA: TGTGCCAGCAGTATGACTGGCGGGGGGACGAGGGAGACCCAGTACTTC.

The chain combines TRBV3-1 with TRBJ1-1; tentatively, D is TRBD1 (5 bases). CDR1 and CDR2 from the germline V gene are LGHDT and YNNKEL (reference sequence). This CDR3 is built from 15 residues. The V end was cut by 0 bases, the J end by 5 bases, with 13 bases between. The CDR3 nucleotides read TGTGCCAGCAGCCAAGATTTTGGTGGGGGAACTGAAGCTTTCTTT. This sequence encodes CASSQDFGGGTEAFF.

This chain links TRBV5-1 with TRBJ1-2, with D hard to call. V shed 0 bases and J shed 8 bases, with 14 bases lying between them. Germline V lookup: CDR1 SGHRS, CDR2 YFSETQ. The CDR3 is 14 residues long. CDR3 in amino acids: CASSLASVMDGYTF. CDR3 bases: TGCGCCAGCAGCTTGGCCTCGGTTATGGACGGCTACACCTTC.

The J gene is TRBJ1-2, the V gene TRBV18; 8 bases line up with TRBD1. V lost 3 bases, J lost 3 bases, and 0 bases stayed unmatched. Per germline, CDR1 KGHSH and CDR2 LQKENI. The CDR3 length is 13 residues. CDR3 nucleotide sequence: TGTGCCAGCTCACCGGGACAGGACTATGGCTACACCTTC. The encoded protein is CASSPGQDYGYTF. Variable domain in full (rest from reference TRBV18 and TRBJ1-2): NAGVMQNPRHLVRRRGQEARLRCSPMKGHSHVYWYRQLPEEGLKFMVYLQKENIIDESGMPKERFSAEFPKEGPSILRIQQVVRGDSAAYFCASSPGQDYGYTFGSGTRLTVV.

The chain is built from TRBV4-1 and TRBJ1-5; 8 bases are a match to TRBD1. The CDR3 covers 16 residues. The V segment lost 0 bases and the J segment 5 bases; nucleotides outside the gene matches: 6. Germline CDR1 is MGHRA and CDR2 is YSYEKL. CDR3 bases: TGCGCCAGCAGCCAAGATGGACAGGGAAGAGATCAGCCCCAGCATTTT. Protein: CASSQDGQGRDQPQHF.

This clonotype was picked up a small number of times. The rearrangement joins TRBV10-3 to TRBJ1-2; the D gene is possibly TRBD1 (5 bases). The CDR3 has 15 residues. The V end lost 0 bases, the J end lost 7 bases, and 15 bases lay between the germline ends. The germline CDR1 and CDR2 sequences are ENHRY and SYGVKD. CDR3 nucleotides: TGTGCCATCAGTGAGTCCGTCGGTGGGGGTTCTGGCTACACCTTC. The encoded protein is CAISESVGGGSGYTF.

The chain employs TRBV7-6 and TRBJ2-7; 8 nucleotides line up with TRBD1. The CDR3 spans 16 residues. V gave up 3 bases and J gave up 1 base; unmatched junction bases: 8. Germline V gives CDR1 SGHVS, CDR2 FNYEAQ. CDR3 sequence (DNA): TGTGCCAGCAGCTTCCTGACAGGGGATGGGTCCTACGAGCAGTACTTC. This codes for CASSFLTGDGSYEQYF. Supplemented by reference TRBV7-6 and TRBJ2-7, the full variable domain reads GAGVSQSPRYKVTKRGQDVALRCDPISGHVSLYWYRQALGQGPEFLTYFNYEAQQDKSGLPNDRFSAERPEGSISTLTIQRTEQRDSAMYRCASSFLTGDGSYEQYFGPGTRLTVT.

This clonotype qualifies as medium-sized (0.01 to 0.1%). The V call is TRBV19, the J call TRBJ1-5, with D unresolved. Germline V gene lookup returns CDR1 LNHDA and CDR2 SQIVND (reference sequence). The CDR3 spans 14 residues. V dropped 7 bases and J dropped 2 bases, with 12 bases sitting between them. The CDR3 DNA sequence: TGTGCCAGTAAGGCAGGCCCCGGCAATCAGCCCCAGCATTTT. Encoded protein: CASKAGPGNQPQHF.

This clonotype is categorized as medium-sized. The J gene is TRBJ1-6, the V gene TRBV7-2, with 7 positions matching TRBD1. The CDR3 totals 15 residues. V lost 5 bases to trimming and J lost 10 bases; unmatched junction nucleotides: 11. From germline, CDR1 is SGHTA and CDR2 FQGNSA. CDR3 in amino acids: CASSPRTGVGSPLHF. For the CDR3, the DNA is TGTGCCAGCAGCCCCCGGACAGGTGTGGGATCACCCCTCCACTTT.

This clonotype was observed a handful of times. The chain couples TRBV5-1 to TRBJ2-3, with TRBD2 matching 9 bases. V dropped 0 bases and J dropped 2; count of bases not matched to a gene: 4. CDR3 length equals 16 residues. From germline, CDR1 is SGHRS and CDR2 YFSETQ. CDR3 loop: CASSLGLADSTDTQYF. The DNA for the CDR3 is TGCGCCAGCAGCTTGGGACTAGCGGACTCCACAGATACGCAGTATTTT.

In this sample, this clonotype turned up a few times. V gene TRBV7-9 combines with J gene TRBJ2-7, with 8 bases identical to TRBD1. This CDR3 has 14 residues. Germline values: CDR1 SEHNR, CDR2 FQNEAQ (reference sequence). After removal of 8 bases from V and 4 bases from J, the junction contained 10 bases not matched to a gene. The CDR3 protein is CASQDLGQGYEQYF. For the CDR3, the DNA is TGTGCCAGCCAAGACCTCGGACAGGGTTACGAGCAGTACTTC.